These 20 T cell receptor beta chains were sequenced from one sample in a study of post-analysis software for immune sequencing data. Findings and caveats of the study: TRBV segments more frequent in patients than in controls numbered a few and included TRBV5-6, TRBV5-1 and TRBV20-1.

Sequencing libraries made from TCR beta cDNA carried unique molecular identifiers. In TCRdb, the PCR reads were re-called with MiXCR into one record per CDR3 protein. The sample lists 750,000 to 950,000 distinct CDR3 sequences, approximately 53% occurring once. No cognate antigen is known for these TCRs. Sequencing used blood. The receptor set was obtained from a girl between 5 and 17 years old with multiple sclerosis.

The sample holds a few counts of this clonotype. This chain links TRBV12-3 or TRBV12-4 with TRBJ2-5, with 8 bases fitting TRBD1. V trimming: 2 bases; J trimming: 2 bases; junction bases outside the gene matches: 4. The CDR3 loop spans 15 amino acids. The CDR3 loop is CASSLLRTGQETQYF. CDR3 nucleotide sequence: TGTGCCAGCAGTTTACTTCGGACAGGGCAAGAGACCCAGTACTTC.

The chain carries TRBV9 and TRBJ1-5, with D uncertain. CDR3 length: 14 amino acids. V dropped 4 bases and J dropped 5 bases, with 13 bases sitting between them. CDR1 is SGDLS and CDR2 is YYNGEE in the germline V gene. The CDR3 spells CASSPTGSDQPQHF. CDR3 in DNA: TGTGCCAGCAGCCCTACCGGGTCCGATCAGCCCCAGCATTTT. The full variable domain, its missing parts supplied by reference TRBV9 and TRBJ1-5, is DSGVTQTPKHLITATGQRVTLRCSPRSGDLSVYWYQQSLDQGLQFLIQYYNGEERAKGNILERFSAQQFPDLHSELNLSSLELGDSALYFCASSPTGSDQPQHFGDGTRLSIL.

This clonotype was observed at least ten times. The chain joins TRBV14 to TRBJ1-1; D uncertain. Germline V gives CDR1 SGHDN, CDR2 FVKESK. The CDR3 is made up of 11 amino acids. V was shortened by 3 bases and J by 1 base, with 0 bases between the two germline ends. Here the CDR3 DNA reads TGTGCCAGCAGCCAGAACACTGAAGCTTTCTTT. Residues: CASSQNTEAFF.

The chain carries TRBV4-2 and TRBJ1-2; D gene ambiguous. There are 15 residues in the CDR3. Trimming left V 2 bases short and J 4 bases short, with 14 bases between. Looked up from germline, CDR1 is LGHNA and CDR2 is YNFKEQ. The CDR3 DNA reads as TGTGCCAGCAGCCAACCGACAAATTCGGGCTATGGCTACACCTTC. This encodes CASSQPTNSGYGYTF.

This clonotype has just a few counts. As DNA, the CDR3 is TGTGCCAGCAGCGCGGGACAGGGGAACACTGAAGCTTTCTTT. The encoded protein is CASSAGQGNTEAFF. This chain links TRBV7-9 with TRBJ1-1; 9 nucleotides align to TRBD1. V shed 5 bases, J shed 1 base, and the junction held 2 bases outside the gene matches. The germline V gene encodes CDR1 SEHNR and CDR2 FQNEAQ (reference sequence). CDR3 length: 14 amino acids.

This clonotype came up once. The chain couples TRBV6-2 or TRBV6-3 to TRBJ2-3; D may be TRBD1 or TRBD2 (5 bases each). This CDR3 spans 15 amino acids. Germline CDR1 MNHEY, CDR2 SVGEGT. The germline V and J ends were trimmed by 3 bases and 4 bases, with 14 bases remaining between them. The CDR3 DNA reads TGTGCCAGCAGTTATTCTGGGACCCTTTCAGATACGCAGTATTTT. Amino acids: CASSYSGTLSDTQYF.

This clonotype was observed once. V is TRBV15 and J is TRBJ2-3; D unresolved. The CDR3 consists of 16 residues. CDR1 is LNHNV and CDR2 is YYDKDF in the germline V gene (reference sequence). V was pared by 0 bases and J by 2 bases, with 12 bases between. The DNA for the CDR3 is TGTGCCACCAGCAGAGATCTCGAGCCCTACACAGATACGCAGTATTTT. Translated: CATSRDLEPYTDTQYF.

This clonotype has more than one count but fewer than ten. V and J are TRBV27 and TRBJ1-2; 9 positions agree with TRBD1. Trimming removed 3 bases from V and 6 bases from J; junction bases left unmatched: 2. Germline V gene sequence: CDR1 MNHEY, CDR2 SMNVEV (reference sequence). The CDR3 consists of 13 residues. In DNA form, the CDR3 reads TGTGCCAGCAGTTTGGGACAGGGCCATGGCTACACCTTC. This sequence encodes CASSLGQGHGYTF.

CDR3 coding DNA: TGTGCCAGCAGCTTAAATCAGGGAATTAAAGAGCAGTACTTC. Translated: CASSLNQGIKEQYF. The gene calls are TRBV7-9 and TRBJ2-7; D perhaps matches TRBD1 (5 bases). Between the trimmed V and J ends, which lost 2 bases and 7 bases, there was a span of 15 bases. The germline V gene has CDR1 SEHNR and CDR2 FQNEAQ (reference sequence). This CDR3 region has 14 residues. The variable domain in full, completed from reference TRBV7-9 and TRBJ2-7, reads DTGVSQNPRHKITKRGQNVTFRCDPISEHNRLYWYRQTLGQGPEFLTYFQNEAQLEKSRLLSDRFSAERPKGSFSTLEIQRTEQGDSAMYLCASSLNQGIKEQYFGPGTRLTVT.

The chain recombines TRBV7-8 with TRBJ1-2; TRBD1 is a possible D gene (6 bases). This CDR3 is built from 13 residues. Trimming shortened V by 5 bases and J by 5 bases, and 12 bases separated the two germline ends. Per the germline V gene, CDR1 is SGHVS and CDR2 is FQNEAQ. The CDR3 coding sequence is TGTGCCAGCAGCCCACGGACAGAGTATGGCTACACCTTC. Residues: CASSPRTEYGYTF.

The chain links TRBV28 to TRBJ2-4, with D perhaps matching TRBD1 or TRBD2 (5 bases each). The DNA end is more similar to TRBJ2-7, so the J call may be wrong. The CDR3 extends over 14 amino acids. Germline CDR1 MDHEN, CDR2 SYDVKM. CDR3 sequence: CASSLPGTRDEQYF. In DNA form, the CDR3 reads TGTGCCAGCAGTTTACCCGGGACCCGGGACGAGCAGTACTTC.

The chain combines TRBV10-1 with TRBJ2-3, with TRBD2 identical over 10 bases. V trimming: 3 bases; J trimming: 3 bases; junction bases outside the gene matches: 3. This CDR3 has 15 amino acids. CDR1 and CDR2 from the germline V gene are WNHNN and SYGVQD (reference sequence). The chain's CDR3 is CASSDDSGRTDTQYF. Written as DNA, the CDR3 is TGCGCCAGCAGTGATGATAGCGGGAGGACAGATACGCAGTATTTT.

With respect to this clonotype: Germline is not matched at one junction end, which may reflect a read error. The genes are TRBV12-3 or TRBV12-4 and TRBJ2-3; 7 positions agree with TRBD2. The CDR3 covers 14 residues. CDR3 loop: CASSSLAPTDAQYF. For the CDR3, the DNA is TGTGCCAGCAGTTCACTAGCGCCCACAGATGCGCAGTATTTT.

The chain combines TRBV27 with TRBJ2-3, with TRBD2 matching 7 bases. Germline V lookup: CDR1 MNHEY, CDR2 SMNVEV (reference sequence). With 6 bases clipped from V and 0 bases from J, the junction kept 12 bases outside the gene matches. The CDR3 is 17 residues long. The CDR3 DNA sequence: TGTGCCAGCAGCTTCGCTGCGCGCGGGAGCAGCACAGATACGCAGTATTTT. Translated, it gives CASSFAARGSSTDTQYF.

The chain carries TRBV18 and TRBJ2-1; no clear D. CDR1 and CDR2 (germline): KGHSH, LQKENI. V shed 5 bases and J shed 8 bases, with 13 bases lying between them. CDR3 length: 13 residues. Written as DNA, the CDR3 is TGTGCCAGCTCATCTGCAGCCGGGTATGAGCAGTTCTTC. Residues: CASSSAAGYEQFF. Using reference TRBV18 and TRBJ2-1 for the parts outside the CDR3, the full variable domain is NAGVMQNPRHLVRRRGQEARLRCSPMKGHSHVYWYRQLPEEGLKFMVYLQKENIIDESGMPKERFSAEFPKEGPSILRIQQVVRGDSAAYFCASSSAAGYEQFFGPGTRLTVL.

This chain uses TRBV28 with TRBJ2-5, with a weak D call TRBD2 (8 bases). This CDR3 contains 17 residues. Germline V gene data show CDR1 as MDHEN and CDR2 as SYDVKM. The V and J ends lost 1 base and 4 bases respectively, with 19 bases between them. In DNA form, the CDR3 reads TGTGCCAGCAGTTTATTCTTTAAACGGGAGGGGGCAGAGACCCAGTACTTC. Protein product: CASSLFFKREGAETQYF. Together with reference TRBV28 and TRBJ2-5, the CDR3 gives the full variable domain: DVKVTQSSRYLVKRTGEKVFLECVQDMDHENMFWYRQDPGLGLRLIYFSYDVKMKEKGDIPEGYSVSREKKERFSLILESASTNQTSMYLCASSLFFKREGAETQYFGPGTRLLVL.

This chain links TRBV7-8 with TRBJ2-5, with D perhaps being TRBD1 or TRBD2 (5 bases each). Germline CDR1 is SGHVS and CDR2 is FQNEAQ. The CDR3 spans 17 residues. V dropped 1 base and J dropped 5 bases, with 20 bases sitting between them. CDR3 nucleotide sequence: TGTGCCAGCAGCTTAGAGCGAGGGGCAGGGACGGCGGAGACCCAGTACTTC. Protein product: CASSLERGAGTAETQYF.

This clonotype appeared a few times. The chain uses TRBV13 and TRBJ2-7; tentative D call: TRBD2 (7 bases). CDR1 PRHDT and CDR2 FYEKMQ come from the germline V gene (reference sequence). V lost 7 bases to trimming and J lost 1 base, with 17 bases between them. The CDR3 extends over 15 amino acids. The CDR3 nucleotides read TGTGCCAGCACCATCACAGGGCGGGGGTCCTACGAGCAGTACTTC. Translating gives CASTITGRGSYEQYF.

The V call is TRBV29-1, the J call TRBJ1-2, with 7 bases fitting TRBD1. The CDR3 runs to 13 residues. Looked up from germline, CDR1 is SQVTM and CDR2 is ANQGSEA. Germline trimming cut 3 bases from V and 4 bases from J; bases unmatched to any gene: 5. The CDR3 loop reads CSVDRGAFYGYTF. In DNA form, the CDR3 reads TGCAGCGTTGACAGGGGGGCCTTCTATGGCTACACCTTC.

V usage is TRBV7-9 and J usage is TRBJ2-7, with TRBD2 identical over 9 bases. Germline V CDR1 and CDR2: SEHNR, FQNEAQ (reference sequence). The CDR3 spans 19 residues. Trimming at V came to 5 bases and at J to 6 bases, leaving 23 bases not matched to a gene. CDR3 coding DNA: TGTGCCAGCAGCCAAGGGTCCCTTCTAGTAGCGGGAGCCCCAGGCGAGCAGTACTTC. It specifies CASSQGSLLVAGAPGEQYF.